This TCR beta chain came from a study of stem cell transplantation in POMP-related autoinflammatory disease. As for the study in general: Before transplant, CD4+ T cells skewed naive and CD8+ proportions were low. General study results and limits: In patients with PRAID, every analyzed T-cell subset tended to show lower diversity and higher clonality.

This CDR3 region has 15 residues. V was pared by 1 base and J by 7 bases, with 15 bases between. Germline assignment: CDR1 SGHDT and CDR2 YYEEEE. Notes on this clone: Antigen unknown.

The repertoire was sequenced with immunoSEQ multiplex PCR; TCRdb's copy has only in-frame clones and lacks some. Among 68,000 or so clones listed, just over 90% were seen once. The chain carries TRBV5-6 and TRBJ1-5, with D possibly TRBD1 on 6 matching bases. The origin of this receptor is a human patient with POMP-related autoinflammation and immune dysregulation (PRAID). Some T cells may arise from the graft donor. This material consisted of CD4+ T cells from PBMCs, taken after stem cell transplantation. Written as DNA, the CDR3 is TGTGCCAGCAGCTTGTCCGGGACAATCCCCCAGCCCCAGCATTTT. Its protein product is CASSLSGTIPQPQHF.